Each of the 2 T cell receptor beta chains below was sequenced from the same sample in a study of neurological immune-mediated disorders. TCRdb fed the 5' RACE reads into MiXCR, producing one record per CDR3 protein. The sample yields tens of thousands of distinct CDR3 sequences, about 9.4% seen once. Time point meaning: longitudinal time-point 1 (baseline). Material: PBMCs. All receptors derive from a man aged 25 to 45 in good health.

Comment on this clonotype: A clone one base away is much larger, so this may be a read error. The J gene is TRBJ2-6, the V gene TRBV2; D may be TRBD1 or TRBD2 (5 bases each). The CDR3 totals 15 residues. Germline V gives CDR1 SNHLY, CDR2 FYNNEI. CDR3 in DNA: TGTGCCAGCAGTGAAAGGTGGGCCGGGGCCAACGTCCTGATTTTC. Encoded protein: CASSERWAGANVLIF.

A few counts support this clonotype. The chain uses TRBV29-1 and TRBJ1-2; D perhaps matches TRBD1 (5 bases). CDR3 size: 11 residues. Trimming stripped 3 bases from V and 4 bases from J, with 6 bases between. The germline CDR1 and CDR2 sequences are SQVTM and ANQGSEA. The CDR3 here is CSVDGAYGYTF. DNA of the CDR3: TGCAGCGTTGACGGGGCCTATGGCTACACCTTC.